The source of this TCR beta chain is a study of regulatory T cells in long-lasting Graves disease. Specified time point: newly diagnosed GD, antithyroid drugs for less than 3 months. After RNA was extracted from PBMCs, the TCR library was made from it. Relying on iRepertoire HTBI primers and Arm-PCR of CDR3 regions, the team built TCR beta libraries. TCRdb processed the multiplex PCR reads anew with MiXCR; each CDR3 protein has one entry. Seen here are under 450,000 distinct CDR3 sequences, 15% to 20% observed once, and the top ten hold over 20%. CDR3 size: 15 residues. Germline values: CDR1 LNHDA, CDR2 SQIVND (reference sequence). Trimming left V 2 bases short and J 0 bases short, with 7 bases between. The data also belong to a second study, concerning T cells in Graves' hyperthyroidism and ophthalmopathy.

The chain recombines TRBV19 with TRBJ1-4; D remains unclear. Sequencing used peripheral blood mononuclear cells (PBMCs), obtained at new diagnosis, from a patient treated with antithyroid drugs. The sequence derives from a woman younger than 35 with Graves disease. The CDR3 DNA follows: TGTGCCAGTAGTATAACGTTGGCAACTAATGAAAAACTGTTTTTT. Its protein product is CASSITLATNEKLFF.